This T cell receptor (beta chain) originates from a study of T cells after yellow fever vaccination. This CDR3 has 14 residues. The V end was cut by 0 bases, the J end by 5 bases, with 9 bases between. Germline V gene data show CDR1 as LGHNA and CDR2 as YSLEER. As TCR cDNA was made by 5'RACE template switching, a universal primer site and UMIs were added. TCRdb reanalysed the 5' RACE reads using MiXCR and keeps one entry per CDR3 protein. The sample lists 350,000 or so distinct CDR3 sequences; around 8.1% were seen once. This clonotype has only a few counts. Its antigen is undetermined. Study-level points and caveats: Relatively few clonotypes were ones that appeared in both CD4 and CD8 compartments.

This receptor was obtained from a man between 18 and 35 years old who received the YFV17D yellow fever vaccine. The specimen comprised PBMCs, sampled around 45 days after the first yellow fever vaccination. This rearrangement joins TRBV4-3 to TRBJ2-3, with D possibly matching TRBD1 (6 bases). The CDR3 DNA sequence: TGCGCCAGCAGCCAAGATCCGGGACAAGATACGCAGTATTTT. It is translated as CASSQDPGQDTQYF.